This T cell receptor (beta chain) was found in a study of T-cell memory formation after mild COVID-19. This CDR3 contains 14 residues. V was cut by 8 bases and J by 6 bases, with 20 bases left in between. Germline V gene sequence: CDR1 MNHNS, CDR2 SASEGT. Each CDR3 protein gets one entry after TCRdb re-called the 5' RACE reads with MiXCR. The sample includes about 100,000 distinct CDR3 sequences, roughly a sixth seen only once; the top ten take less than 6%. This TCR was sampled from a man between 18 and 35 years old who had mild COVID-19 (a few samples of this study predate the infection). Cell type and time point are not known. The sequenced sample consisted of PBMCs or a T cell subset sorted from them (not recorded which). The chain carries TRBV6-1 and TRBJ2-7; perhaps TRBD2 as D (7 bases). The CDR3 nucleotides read TGTGCCAGCGACCCCTGGGGGGGCCAAGGCGAGCAGTACGTC. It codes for CASDPWGGQGEQYV.